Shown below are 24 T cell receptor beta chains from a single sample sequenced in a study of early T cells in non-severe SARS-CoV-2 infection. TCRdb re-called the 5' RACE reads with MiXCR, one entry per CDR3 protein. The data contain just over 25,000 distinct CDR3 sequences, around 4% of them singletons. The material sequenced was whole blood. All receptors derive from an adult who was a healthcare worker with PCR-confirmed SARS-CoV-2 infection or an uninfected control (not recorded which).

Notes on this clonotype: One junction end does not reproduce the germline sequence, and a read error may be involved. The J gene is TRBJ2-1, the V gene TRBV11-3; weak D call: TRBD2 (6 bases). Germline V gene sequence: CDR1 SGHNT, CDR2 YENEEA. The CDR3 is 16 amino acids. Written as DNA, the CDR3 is TGTGTCAGCAGCGCCGGGACTCGGTCCTTCTACAATGAGCAGTTCTTC. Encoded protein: CVSSAGTRSFYNEQFF.

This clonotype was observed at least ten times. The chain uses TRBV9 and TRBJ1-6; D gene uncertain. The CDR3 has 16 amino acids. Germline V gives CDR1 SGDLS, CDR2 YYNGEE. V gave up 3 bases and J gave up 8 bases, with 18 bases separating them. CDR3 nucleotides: TGTGCCAGCAGCGCGAAGGCCTCGGGAGGCGATTCACCCCTCCACTTT. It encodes CASSAKASGGDSPLHF. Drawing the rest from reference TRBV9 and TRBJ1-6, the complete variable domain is DSGVTQTPKHLITATGQRVTLRCSPRSGDLSVYWYQQSLDQGLQFLIQYYNGEERAKGNILERFSAQQFPDLHSELNLSSLELGDSALYFCASSAKASGGDSPLHFGNGTRLTVT.

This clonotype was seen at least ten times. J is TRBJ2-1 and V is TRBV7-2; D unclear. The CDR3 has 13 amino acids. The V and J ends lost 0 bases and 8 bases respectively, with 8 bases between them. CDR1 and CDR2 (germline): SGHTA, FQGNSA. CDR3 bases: TGTGCCAGCAGCTTAGCAGCGTACGATGAGCAGTTCTTC. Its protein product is CASSLAAYDEQFF.

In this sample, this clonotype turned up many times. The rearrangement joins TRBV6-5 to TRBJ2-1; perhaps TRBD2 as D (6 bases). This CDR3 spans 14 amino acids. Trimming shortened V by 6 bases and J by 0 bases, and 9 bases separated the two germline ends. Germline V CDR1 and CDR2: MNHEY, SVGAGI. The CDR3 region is CASRIAVSYNEQFF. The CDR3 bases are TGTGCCAGCAGAATAGCGGTCTCCTACAATGAGCAGTTCTTC.

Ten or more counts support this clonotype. This chain's CDR3 is CASTHLAGTGLTEAFF. CDR3 DNA: TGCGCCAGCACACATCTCGCTGGAACAGGGCTCACTGAAGCTTTCTTT. J is TRBJ1-1 and V is TRBV10-2, with D possibly being TRBD1 (6 bases). Germline V gene data show CDR1 as WSHSY and CDR2 as SAAADI. The V end lost 7 bases, the J end lost 4 bases, and 22 bases lay between the germline ends. This CDR3 region has 16 residues.

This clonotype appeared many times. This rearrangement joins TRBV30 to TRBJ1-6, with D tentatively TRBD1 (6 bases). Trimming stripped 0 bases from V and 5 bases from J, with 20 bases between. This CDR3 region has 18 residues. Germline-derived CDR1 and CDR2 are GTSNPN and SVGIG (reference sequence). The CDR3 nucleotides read TGTGCCTGGAGTGTTTCAATCGGTTGGGACAACAATAATTCACCCCTCCACTTT. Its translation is CAWSVSIGWDNNNSPLHF.

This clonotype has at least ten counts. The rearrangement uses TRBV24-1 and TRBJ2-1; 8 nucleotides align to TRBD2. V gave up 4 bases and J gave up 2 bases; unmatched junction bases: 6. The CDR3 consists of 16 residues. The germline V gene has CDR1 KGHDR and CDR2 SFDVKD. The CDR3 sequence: CATSDGTRETYNEQFF. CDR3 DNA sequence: TGTGCCACCAGTGACGGGACTAGAGAGACCTACAATGAGCAGTTCTTC.

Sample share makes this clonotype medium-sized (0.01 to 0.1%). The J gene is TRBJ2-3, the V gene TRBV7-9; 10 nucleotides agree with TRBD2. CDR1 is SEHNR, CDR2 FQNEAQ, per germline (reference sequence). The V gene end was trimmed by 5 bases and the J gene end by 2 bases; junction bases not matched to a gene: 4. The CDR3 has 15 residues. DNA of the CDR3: TGTGCCAGCAGCCCTAGCGGGAGCTCCACAGATACGCAGTATTTT. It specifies CASSPSGSSTDTQYF.

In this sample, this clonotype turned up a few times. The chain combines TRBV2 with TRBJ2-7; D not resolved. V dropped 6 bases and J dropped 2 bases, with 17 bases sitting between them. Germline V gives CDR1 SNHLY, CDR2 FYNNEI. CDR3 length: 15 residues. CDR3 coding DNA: TGTGCCAGCAGATATACTTCACTATCCCCCTACGAGCAGTACTTC. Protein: CASRYTSLSPYEQYF.

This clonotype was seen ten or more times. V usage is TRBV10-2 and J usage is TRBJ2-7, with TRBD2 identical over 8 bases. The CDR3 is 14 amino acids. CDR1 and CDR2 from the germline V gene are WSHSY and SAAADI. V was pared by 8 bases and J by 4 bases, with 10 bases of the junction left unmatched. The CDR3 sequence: CASGSGGGRYEQYF. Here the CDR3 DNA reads TGCGCCAGCGGCAGCGGGGGAGGGAGATACGAGCAGTACTTC.

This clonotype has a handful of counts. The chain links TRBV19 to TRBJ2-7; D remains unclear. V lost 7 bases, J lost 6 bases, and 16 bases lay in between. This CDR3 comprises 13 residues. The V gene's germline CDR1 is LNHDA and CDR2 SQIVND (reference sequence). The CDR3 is CASTPTHAGEQYF. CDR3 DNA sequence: TGTGCCAGTACCCCGACTCATGCAGGCGAGCAGTACTTC.

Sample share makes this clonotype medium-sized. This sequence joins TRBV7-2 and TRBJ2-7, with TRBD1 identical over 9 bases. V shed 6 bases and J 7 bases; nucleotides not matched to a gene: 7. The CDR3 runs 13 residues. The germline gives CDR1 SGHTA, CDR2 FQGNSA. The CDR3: CASRVTGGREQYF. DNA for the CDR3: TGTGCCAGCAGGGTCACAGGGGGCAGGGAGCAGTACTTC.

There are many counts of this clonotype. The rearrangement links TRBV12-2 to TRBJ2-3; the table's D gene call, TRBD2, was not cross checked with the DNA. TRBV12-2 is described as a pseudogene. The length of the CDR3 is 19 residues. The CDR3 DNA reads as TGTGCAAGTCGCTTAGCAGGGGGGGACGAGCGGGAGAGGACAGATACGCAGTATTTT. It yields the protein CASRLAGGDERERTDTQYF.

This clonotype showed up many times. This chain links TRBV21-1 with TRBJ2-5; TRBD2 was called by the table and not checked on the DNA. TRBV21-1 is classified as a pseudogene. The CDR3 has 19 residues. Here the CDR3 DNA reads TGTGCCAGCAGCAAAGTTAGGGGGACTAGCGGGGCCGAACAAGAGACCCAGTACTTC. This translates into CASSKVRGTSGAEQETQYF.

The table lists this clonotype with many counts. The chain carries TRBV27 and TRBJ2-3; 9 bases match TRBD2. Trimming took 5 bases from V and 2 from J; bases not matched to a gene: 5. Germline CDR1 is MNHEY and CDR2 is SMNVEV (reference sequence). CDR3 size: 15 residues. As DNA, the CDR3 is TGTGCCAGCAGTATCCTAGCGGGATCCACAGATACGCAGTATTTT. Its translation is CASSILAGSTDTQYF.

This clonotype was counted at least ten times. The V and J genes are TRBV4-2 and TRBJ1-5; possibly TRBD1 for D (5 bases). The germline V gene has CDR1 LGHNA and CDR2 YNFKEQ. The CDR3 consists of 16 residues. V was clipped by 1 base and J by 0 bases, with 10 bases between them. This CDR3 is CASSQVRDGSNQPQHF. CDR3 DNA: TGTGCCAGCAGCCAAGTGAGGGACGGTAGCAATCAGCCCCAGCATTTT.

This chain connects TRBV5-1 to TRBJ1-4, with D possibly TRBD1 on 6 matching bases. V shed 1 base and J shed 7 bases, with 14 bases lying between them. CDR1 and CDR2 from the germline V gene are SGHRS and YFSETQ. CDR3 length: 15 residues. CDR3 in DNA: TGCGCCAGCAGCTTGACGGGCAGGGGTGGTGAAAAACTGTTTTTT. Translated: CASSLTGRGGEKLFF.

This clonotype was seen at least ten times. This CDR3 is CASTPAALGEKLFF. CDR3 bases: TGTGCCAGTACGCCGGCGGCCCTAGGAGAAAAACTGTTTTTT. This chain links TRBV19 with TRBJ1-4; D remains unclear. The CDR3 is 14 amino acids. CDR1 and CDR2 (germline): LNHDA, SQIVND (reference sequence). Trimming took 7 bases from V and 8 from J, leaving 17 bases between them.

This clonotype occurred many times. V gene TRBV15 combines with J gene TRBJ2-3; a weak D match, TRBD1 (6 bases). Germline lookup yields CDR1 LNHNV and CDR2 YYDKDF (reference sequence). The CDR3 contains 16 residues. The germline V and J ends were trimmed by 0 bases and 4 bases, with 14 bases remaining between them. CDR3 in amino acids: CATSRDRGLGSDTQYF. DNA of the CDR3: TGTGCCACCAGCAGAGATAGGGGGTTGGGGTCAGATACGCAGTATTTT.

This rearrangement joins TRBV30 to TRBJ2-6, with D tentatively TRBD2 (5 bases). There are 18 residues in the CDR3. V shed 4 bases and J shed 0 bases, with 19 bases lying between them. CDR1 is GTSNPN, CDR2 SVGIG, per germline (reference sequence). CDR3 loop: CAWNGGGRPYSGANVLTF. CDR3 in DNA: TGTGCCTGGAACGGTGGAGGCAGACCCTACTCTGGGGCCAACGTCCTGACTTTC.

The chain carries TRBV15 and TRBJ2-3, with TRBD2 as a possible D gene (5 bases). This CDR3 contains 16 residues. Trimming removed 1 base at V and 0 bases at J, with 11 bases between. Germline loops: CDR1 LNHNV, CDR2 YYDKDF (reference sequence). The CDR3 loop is CATSRVRATSTDTQYF. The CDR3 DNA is TGTGCCACCAGCAGAGTGAGGGCAACTAGCACAGATACGCAGTATTTT.

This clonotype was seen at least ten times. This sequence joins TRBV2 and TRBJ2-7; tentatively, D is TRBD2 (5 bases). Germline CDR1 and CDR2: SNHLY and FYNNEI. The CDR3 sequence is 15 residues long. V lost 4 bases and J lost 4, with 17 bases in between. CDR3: CASSAQNQRAYEQYF. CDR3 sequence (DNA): TGTGCCAGCAGTGCACAGAACCAGAGGGCTTACGAGCAGTACTTC.

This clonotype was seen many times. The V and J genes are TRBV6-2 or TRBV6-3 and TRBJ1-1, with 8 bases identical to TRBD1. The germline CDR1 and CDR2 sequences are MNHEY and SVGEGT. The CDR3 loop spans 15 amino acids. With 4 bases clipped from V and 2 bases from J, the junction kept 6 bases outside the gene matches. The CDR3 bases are TGTGCCAGCAGTTCCTGGGACAGGTTCAACACTGAAGCTTTCTTT. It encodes CASSSWDRFNTEAFF.

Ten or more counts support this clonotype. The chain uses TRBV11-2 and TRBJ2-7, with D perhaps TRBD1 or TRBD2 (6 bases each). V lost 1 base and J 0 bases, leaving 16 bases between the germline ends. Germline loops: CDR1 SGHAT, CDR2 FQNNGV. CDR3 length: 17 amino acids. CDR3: CASSLVGASVLSYEQYF. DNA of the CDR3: TGTGCCAGCAGCTTAGTGGGGGCTAGCGTTCTCTCCTACGAGCAGTACTTC.